The 4 T cell receptor beta chains reported below all come from one sample, sequenced in a study of CD8 T cells in Susac syndrome. Random hexamers were used to reverse transcribe the RNA input (roughly 0.5 to 1 ug). TCRdb called the immunoSEQ multiplex PCR reads again in MiXCR, with one record for every CDR3 protein. The sample consists of more than 200,000 distinct CDR3 sequences, 90% to 95% of them appearing once. Sequencing was done on a sample of CD4+ T cells from PBMCs. Source of these receptors: a human donor with multiple sclerosis.

The chain joins TRBV28 to TRBJ1-6; D may be TRBD1 (6 bases). CDR1 MDHEN and CDR2 SYDVKM come from the germline V gene. CDR3 size: 16 residues. V lost 5 bases to trimming and J lost 6 bases, with 17 bases between them. The CDR3 DNA sequence: TGTGCCAGCAGTCTACCATCGACAGGTGCTAATTCACCCCTCCACTTT. As protein: CASSLPSTGANSPLHF.

This chain connects TRBV29-1 to TRBJ1-2, with 11 positions matching TRBD1. Unmatched junction bases numbered 8, after V lost 4 bases and J lost 10 bases. Germline V lookup: CDR1 SQVTM, CDR2 ANQGSEA. This CDR3 is built from 13 residues. This CDR3 reads CSVAGTGGSIYTF. The CDR3, as DNA: TGCAGCGTTGCAGGGACAGGGGGTTCTATCTACACCTTC.

About this clonotype: At one of its ends the junction is not consistent with the germline gene, which may arise from a read error. The J gene is TRBJ2-1, the V gene TRBV7-9; the match to TRBD1 covers 11 bases. From germline, CDR1 is SEHNR and CDR2 FQNEAQ (reference sequence). CDR3 length: 16 residues. CDR3 DNA: TGCGCCAGCAGCTTAGCGGTTGGGACAGGGGGCAATGAGCAGTTCTTC. This sequence encodes CASSLAVGTGGNEQFF.

The gene calls are TRBV20-1 and TRBJ2-3, with TRBD2 matching 9 bases. The germline gives CDR1 DFQATT, CDR2 SNEGSKA (reference sequence). Losses at the gene ends were 5 bases for V and 2 bases for J; bases not matched to a gene: 8. The CDR3 sequence is 15 residues long. CDR3 DNA: TGCAGTGCTTCTTATAGCGGGAGCCCCACAGATACGCAGTATTTT. Its protein is CSASYSGSPTDTQYF.